This T cell receptor beta chain was captured in a study of cytomegalovirus exposure and HLA in healthy donors. General observations from the study: Among TCR beta chains, those listed as cytomegalovirus-associated numbered approximately 150. HLA restriction was apparent for most CMV-associated TCR beta chains in a later analysis.

PCR used 60 Vbeta primers and 13 Jbeta primers. Profiling relied on immunoSEQ multiplex PCR, and the TCRdb table lists in-frame clones only, not all of them. The data hold around 200,000 clones, with around 80% observed a single time. There are 18 residues in the CDR3. The V gene's germline CDR1 is LGHNA and CDR2 YSLEER. Losses at the gene ends were 0 bases for V and 1 base for J; bases not matched to a gene: 9. Of note for this clone: Its antigen is not identified.

The rearrangement links TRBV4-3 to TRBJ1-5; 7 positions match TRBD1. Material for sequencing was PBMCs. The source of this sequence is a woman aged 25 to 39 in good health and CMV-seropositive. CDR3 in amino acids: CASSQDVLGQLSNQPQHF. The CDR3 DNA reads as TGCGCCAGCAGCCAAGATGTCTTGGGACAGTTGAGCAATCAGCCCCAGCATTTT.